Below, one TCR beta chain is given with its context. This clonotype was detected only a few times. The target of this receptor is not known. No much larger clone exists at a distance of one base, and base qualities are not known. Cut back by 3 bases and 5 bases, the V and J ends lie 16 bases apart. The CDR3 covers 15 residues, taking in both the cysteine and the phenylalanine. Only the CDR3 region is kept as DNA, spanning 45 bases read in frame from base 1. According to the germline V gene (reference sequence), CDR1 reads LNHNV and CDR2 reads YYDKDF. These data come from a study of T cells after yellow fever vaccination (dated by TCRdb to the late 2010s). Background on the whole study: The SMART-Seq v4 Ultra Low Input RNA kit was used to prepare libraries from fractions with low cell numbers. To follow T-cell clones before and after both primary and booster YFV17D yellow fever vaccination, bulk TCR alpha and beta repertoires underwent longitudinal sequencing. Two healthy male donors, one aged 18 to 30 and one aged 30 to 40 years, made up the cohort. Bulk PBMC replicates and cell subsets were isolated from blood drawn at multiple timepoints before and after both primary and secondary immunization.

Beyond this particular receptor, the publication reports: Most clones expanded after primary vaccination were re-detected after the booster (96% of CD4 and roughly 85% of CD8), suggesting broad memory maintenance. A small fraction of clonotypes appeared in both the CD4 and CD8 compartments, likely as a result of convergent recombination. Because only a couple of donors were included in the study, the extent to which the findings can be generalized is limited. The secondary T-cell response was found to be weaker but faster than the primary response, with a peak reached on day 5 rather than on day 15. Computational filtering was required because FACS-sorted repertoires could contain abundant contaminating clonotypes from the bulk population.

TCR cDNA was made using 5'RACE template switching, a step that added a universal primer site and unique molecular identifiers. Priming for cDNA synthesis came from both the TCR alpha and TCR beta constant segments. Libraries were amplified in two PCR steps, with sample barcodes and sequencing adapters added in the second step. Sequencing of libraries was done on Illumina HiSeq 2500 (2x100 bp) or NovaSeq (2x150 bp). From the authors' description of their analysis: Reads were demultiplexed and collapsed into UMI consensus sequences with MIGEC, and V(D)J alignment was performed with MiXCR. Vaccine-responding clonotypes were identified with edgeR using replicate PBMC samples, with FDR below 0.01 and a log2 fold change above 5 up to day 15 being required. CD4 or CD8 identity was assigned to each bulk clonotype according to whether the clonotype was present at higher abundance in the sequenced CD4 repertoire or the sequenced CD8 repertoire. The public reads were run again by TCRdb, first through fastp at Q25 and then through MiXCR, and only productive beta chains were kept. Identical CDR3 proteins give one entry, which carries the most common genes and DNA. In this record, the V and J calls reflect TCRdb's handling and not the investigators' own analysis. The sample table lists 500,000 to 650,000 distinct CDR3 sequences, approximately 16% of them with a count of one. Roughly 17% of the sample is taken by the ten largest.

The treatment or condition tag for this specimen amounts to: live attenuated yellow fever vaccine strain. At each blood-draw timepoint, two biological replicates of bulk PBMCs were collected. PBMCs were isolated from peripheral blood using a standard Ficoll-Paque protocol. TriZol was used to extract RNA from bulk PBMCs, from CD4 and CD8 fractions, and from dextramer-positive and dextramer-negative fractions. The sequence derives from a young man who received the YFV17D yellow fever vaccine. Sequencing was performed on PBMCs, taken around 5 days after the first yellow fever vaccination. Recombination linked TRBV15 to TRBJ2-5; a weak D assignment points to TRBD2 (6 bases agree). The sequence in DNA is TGTGCCACCAGCAGCTTTTCGGGGGATGGCGAGACCCAGTACTTC. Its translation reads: CATSSFSGDGETQYF.